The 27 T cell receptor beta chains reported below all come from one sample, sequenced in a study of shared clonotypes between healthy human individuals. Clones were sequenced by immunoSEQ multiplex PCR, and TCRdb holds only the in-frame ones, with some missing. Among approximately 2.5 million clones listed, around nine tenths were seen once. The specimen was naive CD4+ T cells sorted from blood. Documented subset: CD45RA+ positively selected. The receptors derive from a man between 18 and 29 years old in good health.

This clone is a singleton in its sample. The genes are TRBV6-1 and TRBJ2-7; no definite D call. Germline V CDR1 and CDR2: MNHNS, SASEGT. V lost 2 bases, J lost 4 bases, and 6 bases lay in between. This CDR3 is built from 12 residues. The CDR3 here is CASSEMGYEQYF. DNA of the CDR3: TGTGCCAGCAGTGAAATGGGTTACGAGCAGTACTTC.

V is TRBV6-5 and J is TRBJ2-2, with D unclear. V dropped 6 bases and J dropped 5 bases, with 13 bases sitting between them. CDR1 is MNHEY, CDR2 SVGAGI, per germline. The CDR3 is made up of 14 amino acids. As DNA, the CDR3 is TGTGCCAGCAGCCGCGAGGTCGAGACCGGGGAGCTGTTTTTT. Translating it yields CASSREVETGELFF.

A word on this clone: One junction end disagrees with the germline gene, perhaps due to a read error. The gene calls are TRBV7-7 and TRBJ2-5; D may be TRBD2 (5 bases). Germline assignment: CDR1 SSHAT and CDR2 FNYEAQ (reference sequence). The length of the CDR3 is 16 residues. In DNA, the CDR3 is TGTGCTAGCAGCTTAAACCGAGGACTCACTCAAGAGACCCAGTACTTC. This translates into CASSLNRGLTQETQYF.

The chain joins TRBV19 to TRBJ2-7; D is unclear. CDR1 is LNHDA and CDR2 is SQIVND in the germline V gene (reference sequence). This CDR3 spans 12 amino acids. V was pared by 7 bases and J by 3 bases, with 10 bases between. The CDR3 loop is CASNGQNYEQYF. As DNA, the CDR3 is TGTGCCAGTAATGGTCAGAACTACGAGCAGTACTTC.

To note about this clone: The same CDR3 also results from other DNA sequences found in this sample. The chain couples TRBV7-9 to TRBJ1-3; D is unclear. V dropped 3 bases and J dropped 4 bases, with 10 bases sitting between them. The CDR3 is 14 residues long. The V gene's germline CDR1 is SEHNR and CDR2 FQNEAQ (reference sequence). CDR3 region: CASSLVGSGNTIYF. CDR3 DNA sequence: TGTGCCAGCAGCTTGGTAGGGTCAGGAAACACCATATATTTT.

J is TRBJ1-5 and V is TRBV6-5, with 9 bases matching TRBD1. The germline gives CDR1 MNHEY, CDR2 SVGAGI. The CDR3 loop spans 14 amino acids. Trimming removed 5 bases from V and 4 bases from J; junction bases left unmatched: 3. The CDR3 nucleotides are TGTGCCAGCAGTGAACAGGGGGCTAATCAGCCCCAGCATTTT. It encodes CASSEQGANQPQHF.

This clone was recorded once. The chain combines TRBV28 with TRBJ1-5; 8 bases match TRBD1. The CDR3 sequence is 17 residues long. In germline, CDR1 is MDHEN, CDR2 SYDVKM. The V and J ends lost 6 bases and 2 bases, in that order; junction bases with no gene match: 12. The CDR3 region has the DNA TGTGCCAGCAGAATACAGGGGGGGGCTGGGGGCAATCAGCCCCAGCATTTT. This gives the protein CASRIQGGAGGNQPQHF. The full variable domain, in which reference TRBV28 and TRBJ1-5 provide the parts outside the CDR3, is DVKVTQSSRYLVKRTGEKVFLECVQDMDHENMFWYRQDPGLGLRLIYFSYDVKMKEKGDIPEGYSVSREKKERFSLILESASTNQTSMYLCASRIQGGAGGNQPQHFGDGTRLSIL.

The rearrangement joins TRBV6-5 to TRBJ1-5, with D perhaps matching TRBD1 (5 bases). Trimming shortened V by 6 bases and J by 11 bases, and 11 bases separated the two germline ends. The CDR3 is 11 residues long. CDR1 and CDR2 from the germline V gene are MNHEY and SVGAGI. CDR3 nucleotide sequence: TGTGCCAGCAGCCAAGGGGAGGCCCAGCATTTT. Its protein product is CASSQGEAQHF.

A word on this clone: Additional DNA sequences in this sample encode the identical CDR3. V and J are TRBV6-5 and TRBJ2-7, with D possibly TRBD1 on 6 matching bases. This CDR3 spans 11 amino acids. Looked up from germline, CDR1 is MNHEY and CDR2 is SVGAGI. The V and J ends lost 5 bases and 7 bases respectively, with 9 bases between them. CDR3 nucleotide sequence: TGTGCCAGCAGTACTAGGGGGGAGCAGTACTTC. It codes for CASSTRGEQYF.

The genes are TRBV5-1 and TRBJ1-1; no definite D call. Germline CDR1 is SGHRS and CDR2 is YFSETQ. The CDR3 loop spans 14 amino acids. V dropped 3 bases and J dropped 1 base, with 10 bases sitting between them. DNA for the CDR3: TGCGCCAGCAGCTACTCCAGCGCGAACACTGAAGCTTTCTTT. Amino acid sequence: CASSYSSANTEAFF.

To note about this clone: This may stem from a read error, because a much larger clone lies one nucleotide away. For the CDR3, the DNA is TGTGCCAGCAGCGTGGACAGGAACACTGAAGCTTTCTTT. Translated, it gives CASSVDRNTEAFF. The J gene is TRBJ1-1, the V gene TRBV5-8, with D maybe TRBD1 (6 bases). Germline V lookup: CDR1 SGHTS, CDR2 YDEGEE. This CDR3 region has 13 residues. V was trimmed by 4 bases and J by 1 base, leaving 8 bases between them.

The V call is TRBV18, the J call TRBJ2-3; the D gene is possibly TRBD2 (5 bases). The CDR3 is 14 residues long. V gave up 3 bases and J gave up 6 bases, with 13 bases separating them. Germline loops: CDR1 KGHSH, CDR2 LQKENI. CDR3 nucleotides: TGTGCCAGCTCACCCGGCCGTGAGCGGGATACGCAGTATTTT. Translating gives CASSPGRERDTQYF.

The CDR3 reads CASSPSRTGNTEAFF. The CDR3 nucleotides read TGTGCCAGCAGTCCAAGTAGGACAGGGAACACTGAAGCTTTCTTT. The V call is TRBV2, the J call TRBJ1-1; 7 nucleotides agree with TRBD1. Germline V lookup: CDR1 SNHLY, CDR2 FYNNEI. Trimming cost V 5 bases and J 1 base; bases outside gene matches: 7. The CDR3 runs to 15 residues.

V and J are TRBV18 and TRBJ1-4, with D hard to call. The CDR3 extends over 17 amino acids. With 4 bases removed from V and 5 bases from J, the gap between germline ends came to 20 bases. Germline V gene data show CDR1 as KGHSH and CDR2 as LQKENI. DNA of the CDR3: TGTGCCAGCTCACTCAATATGCTCGGGGAAGGGAATGAAAAACTGTTTTTT. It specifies CASSLNMLGEGNEKLFF.

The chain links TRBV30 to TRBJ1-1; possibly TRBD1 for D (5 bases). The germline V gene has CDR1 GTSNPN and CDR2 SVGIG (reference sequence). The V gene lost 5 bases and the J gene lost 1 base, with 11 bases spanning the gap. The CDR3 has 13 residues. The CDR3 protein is CAWGRGPNTEAFF. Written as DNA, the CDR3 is TGTGCCTGGGGGAGGGGCCCGAACACTGAAGCTTTCTTT.

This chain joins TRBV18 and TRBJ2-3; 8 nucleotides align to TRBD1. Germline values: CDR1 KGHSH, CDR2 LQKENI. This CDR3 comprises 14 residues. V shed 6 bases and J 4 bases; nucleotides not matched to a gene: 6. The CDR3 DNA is TGTGCCAGCTCCCCGGACAGGGTCCCAGATACGCAGTATTTT. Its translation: CASSPDRVPDTQYF.

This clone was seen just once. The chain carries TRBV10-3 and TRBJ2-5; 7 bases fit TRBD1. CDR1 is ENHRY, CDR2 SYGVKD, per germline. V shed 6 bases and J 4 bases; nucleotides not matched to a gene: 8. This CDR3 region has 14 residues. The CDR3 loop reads CAIRTTGVGETQYF. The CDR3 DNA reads TGTGCCATCAGAACCACAGGGGTCGGAGAGACCCAGTACTTC.

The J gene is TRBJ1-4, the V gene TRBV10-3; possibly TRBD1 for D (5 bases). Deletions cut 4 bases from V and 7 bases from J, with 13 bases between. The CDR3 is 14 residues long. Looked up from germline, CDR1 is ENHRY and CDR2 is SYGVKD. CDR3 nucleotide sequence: TGTGCCATCAGTGGCGGGGGAAATCGTGAAAAACTGTTTTTT. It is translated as CAISGGGNREKLFF.

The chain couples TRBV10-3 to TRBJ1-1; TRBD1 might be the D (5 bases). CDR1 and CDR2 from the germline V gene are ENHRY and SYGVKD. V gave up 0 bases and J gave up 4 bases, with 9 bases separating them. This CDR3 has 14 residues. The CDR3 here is CAISESGVATEAFF. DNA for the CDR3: TGTGCCATCAGTGAGTCGGGGGTGGCCACTGAAGCTTTCTTT.

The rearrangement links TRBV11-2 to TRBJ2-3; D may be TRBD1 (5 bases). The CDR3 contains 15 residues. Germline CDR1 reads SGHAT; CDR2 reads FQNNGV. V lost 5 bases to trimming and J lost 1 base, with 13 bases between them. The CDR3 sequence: CASSPDSLGTDTQYF. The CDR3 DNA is TGTGCCAGCAGCCCAGACAGTCTGGGCACAGATACGCAGTATTTT.

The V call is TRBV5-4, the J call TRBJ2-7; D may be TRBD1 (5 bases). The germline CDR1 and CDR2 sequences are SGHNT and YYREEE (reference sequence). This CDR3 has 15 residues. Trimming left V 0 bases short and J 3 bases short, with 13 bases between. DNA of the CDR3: TGTGCCAGCAGCTTGGTAGGCGCAGGGTACTACGAGCAGTACTTC. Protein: CASSLVGAGYYEQYF.

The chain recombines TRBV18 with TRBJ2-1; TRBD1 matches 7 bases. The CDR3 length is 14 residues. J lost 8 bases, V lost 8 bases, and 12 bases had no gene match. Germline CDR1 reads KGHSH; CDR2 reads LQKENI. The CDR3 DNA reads TGTGCCAGCGGCCGCTCGCAGGGGGTCTATGAGCAGTTCTTC. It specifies CASGRSQGVYEQFF.

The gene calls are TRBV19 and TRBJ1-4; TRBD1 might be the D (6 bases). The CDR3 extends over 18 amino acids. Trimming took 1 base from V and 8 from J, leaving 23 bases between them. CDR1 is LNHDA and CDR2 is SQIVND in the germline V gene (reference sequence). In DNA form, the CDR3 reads TGTGCCAGTAGTATAGCCGGGACATCACTAACGGCCTCGGAAAAACTGTTTTTT. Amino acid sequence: CASSIAGTSLTASEKLFF.

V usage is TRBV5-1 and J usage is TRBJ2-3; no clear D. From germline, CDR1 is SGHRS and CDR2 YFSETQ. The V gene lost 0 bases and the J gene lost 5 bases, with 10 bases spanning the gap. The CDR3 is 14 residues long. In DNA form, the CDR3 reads TGCGCCAGCAGCTTGGCCCAGGCTGGAGATACGCAGTATTTT. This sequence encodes CASSLAQAGDTQYF.

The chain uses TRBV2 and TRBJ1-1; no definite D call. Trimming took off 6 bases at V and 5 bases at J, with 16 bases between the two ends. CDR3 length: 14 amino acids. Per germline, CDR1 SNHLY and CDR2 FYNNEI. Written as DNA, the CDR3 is TGTGCCAGCAGCCCCAACTTCGACAATACTGAAGCTTTCTTT. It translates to CASSPNFDNTEAFF. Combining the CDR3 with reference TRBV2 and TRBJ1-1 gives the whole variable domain EPEVTQTPSHQVTQMGQEVILRCVPISNHLYFYWYRQILGQKVEFLVSFYNNEISEKSEIFDDQFSVERPDGSNFTLKIRSTKLEDSAMYFCASSPNFDNTEAFFGQGTRLTVV.

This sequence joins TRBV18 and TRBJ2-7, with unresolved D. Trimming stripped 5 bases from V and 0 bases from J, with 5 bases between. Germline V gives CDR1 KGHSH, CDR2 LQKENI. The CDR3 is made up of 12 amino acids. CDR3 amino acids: CASSYNSYEQYF. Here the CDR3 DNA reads TGTGCCAGCTCATACAACTCCTACGAGCAGTACTTC.

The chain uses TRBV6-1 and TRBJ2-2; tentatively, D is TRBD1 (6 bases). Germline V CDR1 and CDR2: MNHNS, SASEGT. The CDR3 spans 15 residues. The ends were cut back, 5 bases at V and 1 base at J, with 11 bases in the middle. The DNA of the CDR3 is TGTGCCAGCAGTCCCGGGACACTGAACACCGGGGAGCTGTTTTTT. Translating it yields CASSPGTLNTGELFF.